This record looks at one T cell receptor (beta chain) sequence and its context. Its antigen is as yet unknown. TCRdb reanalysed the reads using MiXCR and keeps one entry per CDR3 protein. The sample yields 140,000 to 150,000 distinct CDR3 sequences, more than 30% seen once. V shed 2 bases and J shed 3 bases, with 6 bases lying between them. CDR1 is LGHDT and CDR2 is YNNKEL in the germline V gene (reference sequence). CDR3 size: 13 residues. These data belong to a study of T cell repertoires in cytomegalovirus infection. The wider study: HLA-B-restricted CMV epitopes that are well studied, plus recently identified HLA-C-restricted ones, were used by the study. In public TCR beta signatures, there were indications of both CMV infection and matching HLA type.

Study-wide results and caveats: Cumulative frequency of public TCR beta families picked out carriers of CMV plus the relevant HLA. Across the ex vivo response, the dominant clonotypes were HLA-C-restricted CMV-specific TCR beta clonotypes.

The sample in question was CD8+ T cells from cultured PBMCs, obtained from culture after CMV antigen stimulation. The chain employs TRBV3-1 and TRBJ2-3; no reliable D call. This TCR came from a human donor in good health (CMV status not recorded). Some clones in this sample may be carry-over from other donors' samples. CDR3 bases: TGTGCCAGCAGCCAAAGTCCGACAGATACGCAGTATTTT. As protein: CASSQSPTDTQYF.